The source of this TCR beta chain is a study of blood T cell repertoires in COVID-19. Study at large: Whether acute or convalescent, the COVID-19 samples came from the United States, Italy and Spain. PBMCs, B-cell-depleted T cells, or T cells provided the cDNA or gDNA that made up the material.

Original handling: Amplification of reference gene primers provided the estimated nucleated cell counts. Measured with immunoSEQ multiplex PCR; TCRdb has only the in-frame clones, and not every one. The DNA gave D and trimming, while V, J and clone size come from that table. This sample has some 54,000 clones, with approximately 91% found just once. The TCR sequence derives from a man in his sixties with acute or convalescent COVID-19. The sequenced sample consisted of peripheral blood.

CDR3: CASSPRPPGGDGYTF. DNA of the CDR3: TGTGCCAGCAGTCCCCGACCTCCAGGGGGCGATGGCTACACCTTC. This chain connects TRBV6-5 to TRBJ1-2; 8 nucleotides line up with TRBD1. Germline assignment: CDR1 MNHEY and CDR2 SVGAGI. The J segment lost 6 bases and the V segment lost 5 bases, leaving 11 bases of the junction unmatched. The CDR3 runs to 15 residues.